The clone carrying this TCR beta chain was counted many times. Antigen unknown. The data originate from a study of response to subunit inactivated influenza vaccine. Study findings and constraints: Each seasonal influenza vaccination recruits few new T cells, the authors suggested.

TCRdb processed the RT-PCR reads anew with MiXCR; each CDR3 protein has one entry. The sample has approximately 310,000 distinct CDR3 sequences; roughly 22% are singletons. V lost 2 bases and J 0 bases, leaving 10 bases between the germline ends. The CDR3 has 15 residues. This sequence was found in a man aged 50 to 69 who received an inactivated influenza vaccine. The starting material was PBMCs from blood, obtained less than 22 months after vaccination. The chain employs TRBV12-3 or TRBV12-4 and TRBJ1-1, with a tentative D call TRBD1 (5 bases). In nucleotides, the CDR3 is TGTGCCAGCAGTTTAAACGGGGCTTTGAACACTGAAGCTTTCTTT. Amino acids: CASSLNGALNTEAFF.